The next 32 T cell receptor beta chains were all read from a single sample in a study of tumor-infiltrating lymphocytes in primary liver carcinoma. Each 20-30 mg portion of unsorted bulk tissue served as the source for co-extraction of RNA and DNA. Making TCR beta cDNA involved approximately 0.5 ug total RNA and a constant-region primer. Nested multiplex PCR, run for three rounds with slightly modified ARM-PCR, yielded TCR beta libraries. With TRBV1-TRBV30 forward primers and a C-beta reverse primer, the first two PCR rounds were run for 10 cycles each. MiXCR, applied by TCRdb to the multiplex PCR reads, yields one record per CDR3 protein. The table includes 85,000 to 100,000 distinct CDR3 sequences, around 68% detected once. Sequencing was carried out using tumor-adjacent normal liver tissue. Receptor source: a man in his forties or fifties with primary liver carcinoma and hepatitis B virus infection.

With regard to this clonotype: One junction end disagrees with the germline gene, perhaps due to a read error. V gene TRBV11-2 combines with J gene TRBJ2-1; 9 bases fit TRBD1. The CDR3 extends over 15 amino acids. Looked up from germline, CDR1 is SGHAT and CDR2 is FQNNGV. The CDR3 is CTSSWGGQGTVEHFF. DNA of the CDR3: TGTACCAGCAGCTGGGGGGGACAGGGCACAGTTGAGCATTTCTTC.

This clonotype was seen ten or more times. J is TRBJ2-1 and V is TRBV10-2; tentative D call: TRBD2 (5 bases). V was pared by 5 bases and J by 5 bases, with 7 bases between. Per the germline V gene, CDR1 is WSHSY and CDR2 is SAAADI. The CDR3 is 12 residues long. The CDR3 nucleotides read TGCGCCAGCAGTCGGGGAAACAATGAGCAGTTCTTC. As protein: CASSRGNNEQFF.

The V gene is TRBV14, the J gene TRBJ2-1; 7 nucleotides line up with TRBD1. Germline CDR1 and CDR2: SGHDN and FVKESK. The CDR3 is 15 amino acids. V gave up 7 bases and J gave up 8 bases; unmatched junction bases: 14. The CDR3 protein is CASILILIGGDEQFF. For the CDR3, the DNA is TGTGCCAGCATCTTGATCCTGATAGGGGGCGATGAGCAGTTCTTC.

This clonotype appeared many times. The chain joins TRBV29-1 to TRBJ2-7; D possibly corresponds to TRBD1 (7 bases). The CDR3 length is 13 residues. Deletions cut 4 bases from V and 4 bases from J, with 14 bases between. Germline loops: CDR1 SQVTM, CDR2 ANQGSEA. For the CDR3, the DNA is TGCAGCGTTGGGACAGGAGGGATTTACGAGCAGTACTTC. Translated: CSVGTGGIYEQYF.

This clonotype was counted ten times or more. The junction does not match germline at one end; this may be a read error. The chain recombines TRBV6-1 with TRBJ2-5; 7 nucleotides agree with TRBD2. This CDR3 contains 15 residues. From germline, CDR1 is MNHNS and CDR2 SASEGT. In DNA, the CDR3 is TGTGCCAGCAGTGCGCGCTGGGGGGGGGTAGAGATCCAGTACTTC. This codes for CASSARWGGVEIQYF.

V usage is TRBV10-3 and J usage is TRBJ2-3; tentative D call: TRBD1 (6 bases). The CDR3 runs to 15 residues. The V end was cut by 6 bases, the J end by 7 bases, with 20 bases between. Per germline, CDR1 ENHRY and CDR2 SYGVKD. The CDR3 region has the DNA TGTGCCATCAGAGAAGGGGGAAAAGGGACAAATACGCAGTATTTT. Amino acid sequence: CAIREGGKGTNTQYF.

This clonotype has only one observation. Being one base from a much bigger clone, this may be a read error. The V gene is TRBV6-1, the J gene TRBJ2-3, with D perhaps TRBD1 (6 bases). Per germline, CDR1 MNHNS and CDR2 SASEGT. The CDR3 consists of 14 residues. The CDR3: CTSSTGSSTDTQYF. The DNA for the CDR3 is TGTACCAGCAGTACAGGGTCGAGCACAGATACGCAGTATTTT.

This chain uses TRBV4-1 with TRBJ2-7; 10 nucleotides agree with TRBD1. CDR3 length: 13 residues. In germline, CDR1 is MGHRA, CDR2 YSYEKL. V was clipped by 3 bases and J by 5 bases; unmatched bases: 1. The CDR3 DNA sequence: TGCGCCAGCAGCCAGACAGGGGGCGACGAGCAGTACTTC. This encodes CASSQTGGDEQYF.

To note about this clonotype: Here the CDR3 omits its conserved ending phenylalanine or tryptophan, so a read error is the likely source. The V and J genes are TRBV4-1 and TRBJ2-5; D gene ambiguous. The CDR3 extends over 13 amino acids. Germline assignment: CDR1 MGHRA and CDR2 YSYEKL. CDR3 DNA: TGTGCCAGCAGCCAAAACTATAGAGAGACCCAGTACTTG. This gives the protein CASSQNYRETQYL.

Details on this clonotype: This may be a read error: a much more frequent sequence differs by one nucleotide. CDR3 region: CVSIRQGSVQPQHF. The CDR3 bases are TGTGTCAGCATCCGACAGGGGTCGGTTCAGCCCCAGCATTTT. The J gene is TRBJ1-5, the V gene TRBV12-3 or TRBV12-4, with 8 bases matching TRBD1. The CDR3 covers 14 residues.

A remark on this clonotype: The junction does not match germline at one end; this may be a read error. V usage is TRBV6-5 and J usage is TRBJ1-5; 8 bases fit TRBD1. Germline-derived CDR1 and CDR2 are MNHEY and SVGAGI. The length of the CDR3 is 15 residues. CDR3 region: CASSREAGGNQPRHF. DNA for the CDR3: TGTGCCAGTAGCCGGGAGGCAGGGGGCAATCAGCCCCGGCATTTT.

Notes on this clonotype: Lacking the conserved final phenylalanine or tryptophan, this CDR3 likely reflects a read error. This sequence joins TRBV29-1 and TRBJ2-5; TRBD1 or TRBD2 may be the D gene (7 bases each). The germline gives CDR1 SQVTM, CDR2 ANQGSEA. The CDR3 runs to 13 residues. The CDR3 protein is CSAMTGPRETQYI. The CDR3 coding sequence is TGCAGCGCTATGACAGGGCCGCGGGAGACACAGTACATC.

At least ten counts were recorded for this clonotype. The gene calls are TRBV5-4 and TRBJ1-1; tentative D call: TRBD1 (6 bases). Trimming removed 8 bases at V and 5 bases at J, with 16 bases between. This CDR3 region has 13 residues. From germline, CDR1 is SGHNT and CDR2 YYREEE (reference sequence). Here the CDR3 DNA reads TGTGCCAGTAGGGGGGCGCCGGGTACTGAAGCTTTCTTT. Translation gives CASRGAPGTEAFF.

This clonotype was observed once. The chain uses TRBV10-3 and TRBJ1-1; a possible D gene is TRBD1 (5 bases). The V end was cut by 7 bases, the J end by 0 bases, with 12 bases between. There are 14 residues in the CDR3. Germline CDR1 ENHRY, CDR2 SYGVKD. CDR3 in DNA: TGTGCCATCACGGGAGGGGCCATGAACACTGAAGCTTTCTTT. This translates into CAITGGAMNTEAFF.

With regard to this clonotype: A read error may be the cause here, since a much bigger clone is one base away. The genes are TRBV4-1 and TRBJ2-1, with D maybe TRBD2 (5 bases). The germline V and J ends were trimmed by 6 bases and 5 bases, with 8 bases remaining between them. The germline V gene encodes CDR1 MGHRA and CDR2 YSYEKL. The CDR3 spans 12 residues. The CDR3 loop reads CASSRENNEQFF. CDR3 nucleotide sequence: TGCGCCAGCAGTCGGGAAAACAATGAGCAGTTCTTC.

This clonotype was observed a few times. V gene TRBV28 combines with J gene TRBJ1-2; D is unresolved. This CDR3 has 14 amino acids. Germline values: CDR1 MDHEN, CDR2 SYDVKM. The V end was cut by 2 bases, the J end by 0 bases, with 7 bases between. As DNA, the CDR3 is TGTGCCAGCAGTTTAGCGCTCTCTAACTATGGCTACACCTTC. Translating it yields CASSLALSNYGYTF.

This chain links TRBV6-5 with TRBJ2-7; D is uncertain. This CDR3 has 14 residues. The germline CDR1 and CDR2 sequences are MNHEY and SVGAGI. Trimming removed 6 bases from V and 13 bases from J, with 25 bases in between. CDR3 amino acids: CASSRENRPRPQYF. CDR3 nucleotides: TGTGCCAGCAGCCGCGAGAATCGGCCAAGGCCGCAATACTTC.

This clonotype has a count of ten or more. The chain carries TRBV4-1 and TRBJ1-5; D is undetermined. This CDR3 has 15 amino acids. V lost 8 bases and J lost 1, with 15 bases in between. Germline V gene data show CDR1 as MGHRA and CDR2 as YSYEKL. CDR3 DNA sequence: TGCGCCAGCCGAATATCGGACGGAAGCAATCAGCCCCAGCATTTT. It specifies CASRISDGSNQPQHF.

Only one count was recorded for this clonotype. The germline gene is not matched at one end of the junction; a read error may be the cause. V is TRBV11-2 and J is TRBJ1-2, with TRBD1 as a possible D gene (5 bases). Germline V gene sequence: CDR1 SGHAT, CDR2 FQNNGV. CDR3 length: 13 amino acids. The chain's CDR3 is CASSLEGNYGYNF. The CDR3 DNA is TGTGCCAGCAGTTTAGAGGGGAACTACGGCTACAACTTC.

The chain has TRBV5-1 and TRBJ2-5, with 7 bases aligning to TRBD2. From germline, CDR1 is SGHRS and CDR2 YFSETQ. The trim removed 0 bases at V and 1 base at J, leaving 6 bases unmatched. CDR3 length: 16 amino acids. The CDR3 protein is CASSLETSRLQETQYF. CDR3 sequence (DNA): TGCGCCAGCAGCTTGGAGACTAGCAGGCTCCAAGAGACCCAGTACTTC.

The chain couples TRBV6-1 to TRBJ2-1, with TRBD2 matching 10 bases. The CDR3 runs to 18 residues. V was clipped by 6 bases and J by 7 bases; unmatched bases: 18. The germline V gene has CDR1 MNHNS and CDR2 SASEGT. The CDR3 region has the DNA TGTGCCAGCAGCAATCACCAGGGGGGTAGCGGGGGGCGTAATGAGCAGTTCTTC. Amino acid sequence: CASSNHQGGSGGRNEQFF.

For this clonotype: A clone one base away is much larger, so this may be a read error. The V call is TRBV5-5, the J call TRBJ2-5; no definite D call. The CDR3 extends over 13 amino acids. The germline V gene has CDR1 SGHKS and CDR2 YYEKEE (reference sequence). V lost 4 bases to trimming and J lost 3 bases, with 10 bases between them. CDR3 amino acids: CASSDGLEETQYF. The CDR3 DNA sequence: TGTGCCAGCAGCGACGGCCTTGAAGAGACCCAGTACTTC.

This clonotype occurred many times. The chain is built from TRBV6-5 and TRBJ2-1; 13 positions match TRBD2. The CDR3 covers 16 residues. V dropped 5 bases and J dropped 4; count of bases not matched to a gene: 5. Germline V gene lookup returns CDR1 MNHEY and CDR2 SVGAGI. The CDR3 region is CASSRQGLAGYNEQFF. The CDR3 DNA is TGTGCCAGCAGTCGCCAGGGACTAGCGGGATACAATGAGCAGTTCTTC.

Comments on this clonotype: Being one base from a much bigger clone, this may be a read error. The chain's CDR3 is CASSGVGLGITDTQYF. The CDR3 DNA follows: TGTGCCAGCAGTGGAGTAGGACTAGGGATCACAGATACGCAGTATTTT. The chain has TRBV6-1 and TRBJ2-3; 7 positions agree with TRBD2. The V gene's germline CDR1 is MNHNS and CDR2 SASEGT. This CDR3 comprises 16 residues. V dropped 4 bases and J dropped 2; count of bases not matched to a gene: 9.

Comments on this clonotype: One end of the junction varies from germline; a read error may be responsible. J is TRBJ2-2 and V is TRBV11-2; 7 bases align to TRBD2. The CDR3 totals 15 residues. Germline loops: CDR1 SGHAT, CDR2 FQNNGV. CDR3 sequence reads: CASSKGQGGTGGLFF. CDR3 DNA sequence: TGTGCCAGCAGCAAAGGGCAGGGAGGGACCGGGGGGCTGTTTTTT.

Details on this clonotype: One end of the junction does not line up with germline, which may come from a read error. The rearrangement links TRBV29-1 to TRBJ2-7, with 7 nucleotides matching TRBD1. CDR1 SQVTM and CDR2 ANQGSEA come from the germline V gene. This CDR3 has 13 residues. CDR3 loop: CSVKEGGAYEQYF. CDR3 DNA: TGCAGCGTTAAAGAAGGGGGCGCTTACGAGCAGTACTTC.

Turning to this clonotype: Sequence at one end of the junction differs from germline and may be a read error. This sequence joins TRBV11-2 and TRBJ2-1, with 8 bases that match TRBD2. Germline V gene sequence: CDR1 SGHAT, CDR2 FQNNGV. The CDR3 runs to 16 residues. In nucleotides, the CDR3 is TGTGCCAGCAACTTGGATATCGGACTAGCCATGGGTGAGCAATCCTTT. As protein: CASNLDIGLAMGEQSF.

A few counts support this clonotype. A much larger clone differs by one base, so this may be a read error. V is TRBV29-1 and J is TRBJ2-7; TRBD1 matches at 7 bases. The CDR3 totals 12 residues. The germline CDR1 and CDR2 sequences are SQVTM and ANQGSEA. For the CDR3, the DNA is TGCGGCAGTGGGGACAGCCCCTACGAGCAGTACTTC. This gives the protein CGSGDSPYEQYF.

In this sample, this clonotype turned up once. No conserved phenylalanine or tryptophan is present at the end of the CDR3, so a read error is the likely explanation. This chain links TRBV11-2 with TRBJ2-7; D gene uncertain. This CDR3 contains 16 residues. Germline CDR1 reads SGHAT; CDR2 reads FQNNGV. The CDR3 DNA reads TGTGCCAACAGCTTGGGCAAAGCGACCGTCCCTCGAGAGCAGTACATC. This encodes CANSLGKATVPREQYI.

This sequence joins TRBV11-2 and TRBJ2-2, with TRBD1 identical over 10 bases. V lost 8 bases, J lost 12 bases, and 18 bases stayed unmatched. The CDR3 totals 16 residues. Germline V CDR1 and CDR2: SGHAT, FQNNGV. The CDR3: CASGWGQGLNTWKLFF. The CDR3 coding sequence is TGTGCCAGCGGCTGGGGACAGGGGTTGAACACCTGGAAGCTGTTTTTT.

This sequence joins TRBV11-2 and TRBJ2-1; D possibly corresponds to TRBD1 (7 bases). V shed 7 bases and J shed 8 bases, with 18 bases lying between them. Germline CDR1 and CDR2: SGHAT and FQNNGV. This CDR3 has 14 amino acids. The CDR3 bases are TGTGCCAGCAACACTCGACAGGGAGGCGATGAGCAGTTCTTC. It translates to CASNTRQGGDEQFF.

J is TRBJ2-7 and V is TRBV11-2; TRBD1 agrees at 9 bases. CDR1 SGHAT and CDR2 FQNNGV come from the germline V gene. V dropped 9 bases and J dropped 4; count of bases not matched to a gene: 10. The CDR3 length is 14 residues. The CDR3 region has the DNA TGTGCCAGTAGCACAACAGGGGGCTGGTACGAGCAGTACTTC. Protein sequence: CASSTTGGWYEQYF.